This T cell receptor beta chain was captured in a study of blood T cell repertoires in COVID-19. The CDR3 covers 10 residues. Trimming took off 8 bases at V and 13 bases at J, with 12 bases between the two ends. As processed by the authors: Reference gene primer amplification gave estimated nucleated cell counts. Profiled with immunoSEQ multiplex PCR; TCRdb holds only in-frame clones, not every one. Clone size and the V and J calls come from that table; the DNA yielded D and trimming. The data contain fewer than 150,000 clones, 85% to 90% of them singletons. Sequenced material: peripheral blood. The rearrangement joins TRBV12-3 or TRBV12-4 to TRBJ2-1, with no clear D. This TCR came from a human donor in a cohort sampled during active COVID-19. CDR3 nucleotide sequence: TGTGCCAGCGCGGTATACGAACAGTTCTTC. Amino acid sequence: CASAVYEQFF.